Shown below are 9 T cell receptor beta chains from a single sample sequenced in a study of cytomegalovirus exposure and HLA in healthy donors. The PCR had 60 Vbeta and 13 Jbeta primers. Assay: immunoSEQ multiplex PCR; the TCRdb copy retains only in-frame clones and omits some. The sample contains roughly 77,000 clones, 75% to 80% of which appear only once. Specimen: PBMCs. These TCRs come from a man aged 35 to 55 in good health and CMV-seronegative.

The chain uses TRBV27 and TRBJ2-7; TRBD1 matches 7 bases. CDR3 size: 13 residues. The germline gives CDR1 MNHEY, CDR2 SMNVEV (reference sequence). V trimming: 11 bases; J trimming: 2 bases; junction bases outside the gene matches: 9. CDR3 region: CASVQGYPYEQYF. The CDR3 DNA is TGTGCCTCGGTACAGGGGTACCCCTACGAGCAGTACTTC.

The chain uses TRBV5-4 and TRBJ2-1; 10 positions match TRBD2. In germline, CDR1 is SGHNT, CDR2 YYREEE (reference sequence). V lost 0 bases to trimming and J lost 13 bases; unmatched junction nucleotides: 7. The CDR3 has 14 amino acids. The CDR3 spells CASSLDLAGALQFF. CDR3 nucleotides: TGTGCCAGCAGCTTGGACCTAGCGGGAGCCCTACAGTTCTTC.

The V call is TRBV9, the J call TRBJ2-1; 9 nucleotides match TRBD2. Losses at the gene ends were 3 bases for V and 5 bases for J; bases not matched to a gene: 6. Looked up from germline, CDR1 is SGDLS and CDR2 is YYNGEE. The CDR3 is 15 residues long. The CDR3 bases are TGTGCCAGCAGCGCCCATAGCGGGAGAAACAATGAGCAGTTCTTC. Protein sequence: CASSAHSGRNNEQFF.

This rearrangement joins TRBV6-5 to TRBJ2-7; D possibly corresponds to TRBD1 (6 bases). The CDR3 is 14 amino acids. V was pared by 6 bases and J by 2 bases, with 14 bases between. Germline loops: CDR1 MNHEY, CDR2 SVGAGI. CDR3 residues: CASSRQVETYEQYF. In DNA, the CDR3 is TGTGCCAGCAGCCGACAGGTGGAAACCTACGAGCAGTACTTC.

This clone was seen only a few times. Germline and junction disagree at one end, which may indicate a read error. The chain carries TRBV6-5 and TRBJ2-4; possibly TRBD1 for D (6 bases). The germline CDR1 and CDR2 sequences are MNHEY and SVGAGI. The length of the CDR3 is 15 residues. As DNA, the CDR3 is TGTGCCAGCAGTTTCTCGAGGACAGCCCAAAACATTCAGTACTTC. Protein product: CASSFSRTAQNIQYF.

The chain carries TRBV9 and TRBJ2-3; TRBD2 matches 12 bases. Germline V gene data show CDR1 as SGDLS and CDR2 as YYNGEE. This CDR3 comprises 17 residues. V dropped 3 bases and J dropped 3; count of bases not matched to a gene: 8. The CDR3: CASSDQTSGSETDTQYF. The CDR3 DNA follows: TGTGCCAGCAGCGACCAGACTAGCGGGAGTGAGACAGATACGCAGTATTTT. The whole variable domain, remainder taken from reference TRBV9 and TRBJ2-3, is DSGVTQTPKHLITATGQRVTLRCSPRSGDLSVYWYQQSLDQGLQFLIQYYNGEERAKGNILERFSAQQFPDLHSELNLSSLELGDSALYFCASSDQTSGSETDTQYFGPGTRLTVL.

This sequence joins TRBV30 and TRBJ1-2, with 7 bases that match TRBD1. Unmatched junction bases numbered 4, after V lost 1 base and J lost 5 bases. Germline V gene lookup returns CDR1 GTSNPN and CDR2 SVGIG (reference sequence). The CDR3 covers 13 residues. The CDR3 coding sequence is TGTGCCTGGAGTGAGGGGGCTAGGTATGGCTACACCTTC. Its translation: CAWSEGARYGYTF.

The chain has TRBV4-1 and TRBJ2-3; D perhaps matches TRBD1 (5 bases). The CDR3 consists of 16 residues. The V and J ends lost 0 bases and 0 bases respectively, with 10 bases between them. Germline loops: CDR1 MGHRA, CDR2 YSYEKL. The CDR3 loop is CASSQDAPGSTDTQYF. For the CDR3, the DNA is TGCGCCAGCAGCCAAGATGCGCCAGGGAGCACAGATACGCAGTATTTT.

The V and J genes are TRBV19 and TRBJ2-4; D might be TRBD1 (5 bases). Trimming left V 7 bases short and J 5 bases short, with 15 bases between. The CDR3 is 14 residues long. CDR1 is LNHDA and CDR2 is SQIVND in the germline V gene (reference sequence). Written as DNA, the CDR3 is TGTGCCAGTACCCCCGCGGACACTGAAAACATTCAGTACTTC. Protein product: CASTPADTENIQYF.